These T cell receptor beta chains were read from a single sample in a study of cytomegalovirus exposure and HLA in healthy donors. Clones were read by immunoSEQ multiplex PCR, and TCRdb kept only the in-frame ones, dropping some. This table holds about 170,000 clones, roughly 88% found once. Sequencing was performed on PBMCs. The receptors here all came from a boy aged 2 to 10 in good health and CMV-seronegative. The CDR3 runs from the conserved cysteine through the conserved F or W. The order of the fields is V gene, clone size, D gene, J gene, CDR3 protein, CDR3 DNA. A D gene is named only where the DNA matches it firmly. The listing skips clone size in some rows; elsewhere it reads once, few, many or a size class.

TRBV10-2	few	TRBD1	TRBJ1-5	CASRPGTANQPQHF	TGCGCCAGCAGACCCGGGACAGCTAATCAGCCCCAGCATTTT
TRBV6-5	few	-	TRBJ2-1	CASSLDSINEQFF	TGTGCCAGCAGTCTCGACAGCATCAATGAGCAGTTCTTC
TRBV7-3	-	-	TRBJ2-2	CASSNKNTGELFF	TGTGCCAGCAGCAACAAGAACACCGGGGAGCTGTTTTTT
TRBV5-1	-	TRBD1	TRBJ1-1	CASTPREGAGTEAFF	TGCGCCAGCACTCCCCGGGAGGGGGCTGGTACTGAAGCTTTCTTT
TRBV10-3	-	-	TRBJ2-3	CAISGGGGANGDTQYF	TGTGCCATCAGTGGGGGCGGGGGCGCCAATGGGGATACGCAGTATTTT
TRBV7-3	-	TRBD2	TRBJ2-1	CASSPGLAGVHEQFF	TGTGCCAGCAGCCCTGGACTAGCGGGAGTCCATGAGCAGTTCTTC
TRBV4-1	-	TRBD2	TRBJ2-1	CASSQVELAGGREQFF	TGCGCCAGCAGCCAAGTGGAACTAGCGGGGGGGCGGGAGCAGTTCTTC
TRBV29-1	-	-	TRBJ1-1	CSAGTGEAFF	TGCAGCGCCGGAACGGGGGAAGCTTTCTTT
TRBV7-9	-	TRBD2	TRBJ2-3	CASAGAGGPGDTQYF	TGTGCCAGCGCTGGGGCGGGAGGGCCGGGAGATACGCAGTATTTT
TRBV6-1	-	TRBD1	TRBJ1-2	CASGTGAHGYTF	TGTGCCAGCGGGACAGGGGCTCATGGCTACACCTTC
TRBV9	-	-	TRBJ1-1	CASSVVPSPRGNAFF	TGTGCCAGCAGCGTAGTCCCCTCGCCTCGGGGTAACGCTTTCTTT
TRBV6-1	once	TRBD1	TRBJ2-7	CASSARDRGREQYF	TGTGCCAGCAGTGCCCGGGACAGGGGGCGAGAGCAGTACTTC
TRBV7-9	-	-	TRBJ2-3	CASSTGTTTGTDTQYF	TGTGCCAGCAGTACCGGGACAACCACTGGGACAGATACGCAGTATTTT
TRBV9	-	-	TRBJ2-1	CASSDQPYGEQFF	TGTGCCAGCAGCGATCAACCATACGGGGAGCAGTTCTTC
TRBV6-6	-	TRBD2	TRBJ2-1	CASRRGLAGPADEQFF	TGTGCCAGCAGACGCGGACTAGCGGGACCGGCGGATGAGCAGTTCTTC
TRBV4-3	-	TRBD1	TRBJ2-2	CASSQDGQGYTGELFF	TGCGCCAGCAGCCAAGACGGACAGGGGTACACCGGGGAGCTGTTTTTT
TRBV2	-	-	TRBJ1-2	CASSEAGRDYGYTF	TGTGCCAGCAGTGAAGCGGGCAGGGACTATGGCTACACCTTC
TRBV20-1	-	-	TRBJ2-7	CSALGAYEQYF	TGCAGTGCATTGGGCGCCTACGAGCAGTACTTC
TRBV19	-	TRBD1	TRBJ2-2	CASSIRDSNTGELFF	TGTGCCAGTAGCATCCGGGACAGCAACACCGGGGAGCTGTTTTTT
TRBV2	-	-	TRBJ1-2	CASRQETGSAVIEYYGYTF	TGTGCCAGCAGGCAAGAAACAGGGTCGGCCGTGATAGAGTACTATGGCTACACCTTC
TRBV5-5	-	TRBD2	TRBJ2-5	CASSSRAGGETQYF	TGTGCCAGCAGCTCCCGAGCGGGGGGGGAGACCCAGTACTTC
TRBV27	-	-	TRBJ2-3	CASRSGRGVGTDTQYF	TGTGCCAGCAGAAGCGGGCGAGGAGTTGGCACAGATACGCAGTATTTT
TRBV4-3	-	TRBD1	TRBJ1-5	CASSLDRDSNQPQHF	TGCGCCAGCAGCCTAGACAGGGATAGCAATCAGCCCCAGCATTTT
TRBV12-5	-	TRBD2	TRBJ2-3	CASGPLTSGELDTQYF	TGTGCTAGTGGTCCCCTTACTAGCGGGGAGTTAGATACGCAGTATTTT
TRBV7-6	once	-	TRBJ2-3	CASSPAGTGDTQYF	TGTGCCAGCAGCCCCGCCGGGACTGGGGATACGCAGTATTTT
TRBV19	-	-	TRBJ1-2	CASSIGSVGRSGYTF	TGTGCCAGTAGTATCGGGTCGGTAGGGAGGAGTGGCTACACCTTC
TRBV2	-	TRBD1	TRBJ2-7	CASSEQGANYEQYF	TGTGCCAGCAGTGAACAGGGGGCGAACTACGAGCAGTACTTC
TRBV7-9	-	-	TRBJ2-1	CASSVPNGGPYNEQFF	TGTGCCAGCAGCGTCCCGAACGGGGGGCCATACAATGAGCAGTTCTTC
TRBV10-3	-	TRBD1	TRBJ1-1	CAISEGTGGRTEAFF	TGTGCCATCAGTGAGGGGACAGGGGGTAGGACTGAAGCTTTCTTT
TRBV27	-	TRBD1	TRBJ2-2	CASRTTGHGELFF	TGTGCCAGCAGGACGACAGGGCACGGGGAGCTGTTTTTT
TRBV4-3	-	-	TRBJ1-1	CASSQAQGMNTEAFF	TGCGCCAGCAGCCAGGCCCAGGGGATGAACACTGAAGCTTTCTTT
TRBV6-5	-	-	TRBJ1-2	CASSYSFTGNYGYTF	TGTGCCAGCAGTTACTCGTTTACAGGGAACTATGGCTACACCTTC
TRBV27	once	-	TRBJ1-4	CASSPQDRNEKLFF	TGTGCCAGCAGCCCTCAGGACAGAAATGAAAAACTGTTTTTT
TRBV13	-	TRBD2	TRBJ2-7	CASSLDGRAVEQYF	TGTGCCAGCAGCTTAGACGGGAGGGCCGTCGAGCAGTACTTC
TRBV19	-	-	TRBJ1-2	CASSIDGGFYGYTF	TGTGCCAGTAGTATTGACGGAGGCTTCTATGGCTACACCTTC
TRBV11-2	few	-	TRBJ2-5	CASSSAGETQYF	TGTGCCAGCAGCTCTGCGGGGGAGACCCAGTACTTC
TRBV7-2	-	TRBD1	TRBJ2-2	CASSLTGPNTGELFF	TGTGCCAGCAGCTTGACAGGGCCGAACACCGGGGAGCTGTTTTTT
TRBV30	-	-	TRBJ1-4	CAWSVRRDGVLFF	TGTGCCTGGAGTGTTCGGCGGGACGGAGTATTGTTTTTT
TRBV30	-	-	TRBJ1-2	CAWSVSGRTNYGYTF	TGTGCCTGGAGTGTAAGTGGCAGGACTAACTATGGCTACACCTTC
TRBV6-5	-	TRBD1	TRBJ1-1	CASSSTGTNTEAFF	TGTGCCAGCAGTTCGACAGGGACTAACACTGAAGCTTTCTTT
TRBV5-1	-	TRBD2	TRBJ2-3	CASSPLNRLAESTDTQYF	TGCGCCAGCAGCCCCCTTAACCGACTAGCGGAGAGCACAGATACGCAGTATTTT
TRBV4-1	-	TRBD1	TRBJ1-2	CASSRIQGTYGYTF	TGCGCCAGCAGCCGCATACAGGGGACCTATGGCTACACCTTC
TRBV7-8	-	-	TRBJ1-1	CASSLTKTDSRMNTEAFF	TGTGCCAGCAGCTTAACCAAAACGGACAGTCGTATGAACACTGAAGCTTTCTTT
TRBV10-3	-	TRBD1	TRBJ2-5	CAISGGRGRETQYF	TGTGCCATCAGTGGAGGCAGGGGGCGGGAGACCCAGTACTTC
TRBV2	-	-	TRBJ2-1	CASTEEGGYNEQFF	TGTGCCAGCACCGAGGAGGGAGGATACAATGAGCAGTTCTTC
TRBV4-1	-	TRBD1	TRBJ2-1	CASSGRGQPYNEQFF	TGCGCCAGCAGCGGCCGGGGACAGCCGTACAATGAGCAGTTCTTC
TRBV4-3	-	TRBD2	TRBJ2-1	CASSQGYAGVTYNEQFF	TGCGCCAGCAGCCAAGGATATGCGGGAGTCACCTACAATGAGCAGTTCTTC
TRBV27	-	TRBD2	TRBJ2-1	CASSVGGAGYNEQFF	TGTGCCAGCAGTGTCGGGGGGGCCGGGTACAATGAGCAGTTCTTC